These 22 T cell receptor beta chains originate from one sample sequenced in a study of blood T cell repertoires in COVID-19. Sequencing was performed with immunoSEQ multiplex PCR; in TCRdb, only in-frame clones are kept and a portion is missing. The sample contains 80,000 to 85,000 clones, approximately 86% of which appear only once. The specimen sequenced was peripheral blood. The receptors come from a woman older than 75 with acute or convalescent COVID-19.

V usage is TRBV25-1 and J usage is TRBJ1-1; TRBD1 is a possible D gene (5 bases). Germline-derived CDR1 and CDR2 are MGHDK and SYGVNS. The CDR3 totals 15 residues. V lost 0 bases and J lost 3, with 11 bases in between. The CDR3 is CASSEYQGLDTEAFF. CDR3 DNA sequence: TGTGCCAGCAGTGAATATCAGGGCTTGGACACTGAAGCTTTCTTT. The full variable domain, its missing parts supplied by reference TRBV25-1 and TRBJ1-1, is EADIYQTPRYLVIGTGKKITLECSQTMGHDKMYWYQQDPGMELHLIHYSYGVNSTEKGDLSSESTVSRIRTEHFPLTLESARPSHTSQYLCASSEYQGLDTEAFFGQGTRLTVV.

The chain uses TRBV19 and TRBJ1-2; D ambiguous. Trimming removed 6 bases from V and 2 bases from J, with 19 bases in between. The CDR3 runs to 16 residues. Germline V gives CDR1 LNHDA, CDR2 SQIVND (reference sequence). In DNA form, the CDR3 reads TGTGCCAGTAGGAGTCCCGGACTGACCGCGAACTATGGCTACACCTTC. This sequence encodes CASRSPGLTANYGYTF. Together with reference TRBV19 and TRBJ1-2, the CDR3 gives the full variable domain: DGGITQSPKYLFRKEGQNVTLSCEQNLNHDAMYWYRQDPGQGLRLIYYSQIVNDFQKGDIAEGYSVSREKKESFPLTVTSAQKNPTAFYLCASRSPGLTANYGYTFGSGTRLTVV.

The CDR3 loop reads CASSPGLAGVALVYNEQFF. The CDR3 nucleotides are TGTGCCAGCAGTCCTGGACTAGCGGGAGTAGCGCTCGTTTACAATGAGCAGTTCTTC. The rearrangement links TRBV27 to TRBJ2-1, with 13 bases aligning to TRBD2. The CDR3 extends over 19 amino acids. From germline, CDR1 is MNHEY and CDR2 SMNVEV (reference sequence). Trimming removed 5 bases from V and 4 bases from J; junction bases left unmatched: 14.

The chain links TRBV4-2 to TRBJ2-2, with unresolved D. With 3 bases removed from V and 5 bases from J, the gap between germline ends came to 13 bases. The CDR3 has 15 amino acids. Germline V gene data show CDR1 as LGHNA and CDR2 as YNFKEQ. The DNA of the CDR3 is TGTGCCAGCAGCCAGACTTCCGGGTGGACCGGGGAGCTGTTTTTT. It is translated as CASSQTSGWTGELFF.

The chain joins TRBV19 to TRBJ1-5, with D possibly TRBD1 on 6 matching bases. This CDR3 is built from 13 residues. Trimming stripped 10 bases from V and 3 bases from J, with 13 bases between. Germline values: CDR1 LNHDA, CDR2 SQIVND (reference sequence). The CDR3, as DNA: TGTGCCATCGGGACATCCCACAATCAGCCCCAGCATTTT. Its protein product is CAIGTSHNQPQHF. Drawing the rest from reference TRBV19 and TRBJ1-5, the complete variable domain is DGGITQSPKYLFRKEGQNVTLSCEQNLNHDAMYWYRQDPGQGLRLIYYSQIVNDFQKGDIAEGYSVSREKKESFPLTVTSAQKNPTAFYLCAIGTSHNQPQHFGDGTRLSIL.

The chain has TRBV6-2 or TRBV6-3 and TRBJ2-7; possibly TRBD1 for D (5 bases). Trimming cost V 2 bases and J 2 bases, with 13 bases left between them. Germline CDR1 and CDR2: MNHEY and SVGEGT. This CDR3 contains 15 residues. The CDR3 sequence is CASSYRQGITYEQYF. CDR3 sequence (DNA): TGTGCCAGCAGTTACCGGCAGGGTATTACCTACGAGCAGTACTTC.

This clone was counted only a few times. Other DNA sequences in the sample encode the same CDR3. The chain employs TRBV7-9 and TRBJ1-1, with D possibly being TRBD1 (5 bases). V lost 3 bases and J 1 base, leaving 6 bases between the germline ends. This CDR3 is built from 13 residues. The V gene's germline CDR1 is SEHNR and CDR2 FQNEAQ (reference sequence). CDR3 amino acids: CASSFQGNTEAFF. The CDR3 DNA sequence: TGTGCCAGCAGCTTTCAGGGGAACACTGAAGCTTTCTTT. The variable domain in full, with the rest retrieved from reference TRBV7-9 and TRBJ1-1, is DTGVSQNPRHKITKRGQNVTFRCDPISEHNRLYWYRQTLGQGPEFLTYFQNEAQLEKSRLLSDRFSAERPKGSFSTLEIQRTEQGDSAMYLCASSFQGNTEAFFGQGTRLTVV.

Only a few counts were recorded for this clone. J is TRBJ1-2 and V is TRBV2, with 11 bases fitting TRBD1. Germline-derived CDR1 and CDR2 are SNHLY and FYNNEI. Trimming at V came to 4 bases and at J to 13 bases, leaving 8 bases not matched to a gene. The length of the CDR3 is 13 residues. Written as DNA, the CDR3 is TGTGCCAGCAGTGGGGACAGGGGGAAAGCGGGCACCTTC. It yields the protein CASSGDRGKAGTF. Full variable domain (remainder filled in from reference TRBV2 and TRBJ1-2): EPEVTQTPSHQVTQMGQEVILRCVPISNHLYFYWYRQILGQKVEFLVSFYNNEISEKSEIFDDQFSVERPDGSNFTLKIRSTKLEDSAMYFCASSGDRGKAGTFGSGTRLTVV.

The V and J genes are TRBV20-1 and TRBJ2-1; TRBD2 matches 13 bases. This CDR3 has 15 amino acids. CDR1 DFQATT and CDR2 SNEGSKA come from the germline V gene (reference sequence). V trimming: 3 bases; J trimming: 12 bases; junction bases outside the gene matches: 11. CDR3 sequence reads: CSASERTSGSTGQFF. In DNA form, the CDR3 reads TGCAGTGCTAGTGAACGGACTAGCGGGAGTACGGGGCAGTTCTTC.

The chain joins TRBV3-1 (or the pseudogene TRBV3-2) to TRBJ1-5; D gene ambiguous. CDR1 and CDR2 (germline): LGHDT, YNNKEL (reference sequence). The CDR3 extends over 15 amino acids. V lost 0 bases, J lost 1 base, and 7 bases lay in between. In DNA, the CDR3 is TGTGCCAGCAGCCAAGACCTAGACAGCAATCAGCCCCAGCATTTT. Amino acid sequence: CASSQDLDSNQPQHF.

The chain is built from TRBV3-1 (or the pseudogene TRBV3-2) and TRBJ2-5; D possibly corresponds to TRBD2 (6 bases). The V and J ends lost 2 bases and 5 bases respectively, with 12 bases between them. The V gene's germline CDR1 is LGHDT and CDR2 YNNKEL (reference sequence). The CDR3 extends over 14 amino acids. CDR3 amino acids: CASSQQLARETQYF. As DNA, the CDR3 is TGTGCCAGCAGCCAACAGCTAGCGCGGGAGACCCAGTACTTC.

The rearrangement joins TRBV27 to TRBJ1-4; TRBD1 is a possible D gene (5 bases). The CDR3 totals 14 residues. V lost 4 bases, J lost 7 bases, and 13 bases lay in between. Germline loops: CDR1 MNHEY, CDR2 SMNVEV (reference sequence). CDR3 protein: CASSSWGGSEKLFF. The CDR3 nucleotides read TGTGCCAGCAGTTCCTGGGGGGGGAGTGAAAAACTGTTTTTT.

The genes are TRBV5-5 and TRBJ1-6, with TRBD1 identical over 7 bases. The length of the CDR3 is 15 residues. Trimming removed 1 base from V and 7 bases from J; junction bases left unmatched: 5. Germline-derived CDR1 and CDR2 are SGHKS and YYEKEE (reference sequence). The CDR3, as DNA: TGTGCCAGCAGCTTGACAGGACAGGAGAATTCACCCCTCCACTTT. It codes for CASSLTGQENSPLHF.

CDR3 nucleotides: TGTGCCATACAAAAAGGACTCGTAGCGGGGAATGAGCAGTTCTTC. It specifies CAIQKGLVAGNEQFF. The rearrangement joins TRBV10-3 to TRBJ2-1; 8 bases agree with TRBD2. The trim removed 9 bases at V and 7 bases at J, leaving 14 bases unmatched. The germline V gene encodes CDR1 ENHRY and CDR2 SYGVKD. The length of the CDR3 is 15 residues.

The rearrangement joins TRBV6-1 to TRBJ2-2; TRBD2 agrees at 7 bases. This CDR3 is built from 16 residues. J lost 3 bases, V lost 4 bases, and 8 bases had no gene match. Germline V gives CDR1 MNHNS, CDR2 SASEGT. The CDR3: CASSAIGGVYTGELFF. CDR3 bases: TGTGCCAGCAGTGCGATTGGGGGGGTTTACACCGGGGAGCTGTTTTTT.

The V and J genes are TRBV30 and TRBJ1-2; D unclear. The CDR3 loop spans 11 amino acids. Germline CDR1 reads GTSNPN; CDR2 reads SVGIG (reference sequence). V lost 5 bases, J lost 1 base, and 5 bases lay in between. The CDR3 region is CAWGRNYGYTF. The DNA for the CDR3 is TGTGCCTGGGGACGTAACTATGGCTACACCTTC. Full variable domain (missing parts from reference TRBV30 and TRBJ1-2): SQTIHQWPATLVQPVGSPLSLECTVEGTSNPNLYWYRQAAGRGLQLLFYSVGIGQISSEVPQNLSASRPQDRQFILSSKKLLLSDSGFYLCAWGRNYGYTFGSGTRLTVV.

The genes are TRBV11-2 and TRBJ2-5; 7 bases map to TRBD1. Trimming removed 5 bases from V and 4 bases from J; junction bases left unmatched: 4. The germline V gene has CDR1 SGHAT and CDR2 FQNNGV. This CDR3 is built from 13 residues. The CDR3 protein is CASSRGGGETQYF. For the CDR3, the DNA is TGTGCCAGCAGCCGAGGGGGCGGAGAGACCCAGTACTTC.

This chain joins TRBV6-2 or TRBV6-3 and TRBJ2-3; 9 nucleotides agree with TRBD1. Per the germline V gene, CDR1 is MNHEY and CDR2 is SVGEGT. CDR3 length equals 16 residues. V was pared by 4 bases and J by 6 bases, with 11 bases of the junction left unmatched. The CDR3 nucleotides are TGTGCCAGCAGTTTCCCACAGGGGGCGGTTACCGATACGCAGTATTTT. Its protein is CASSFPQGAVTDTQYF.

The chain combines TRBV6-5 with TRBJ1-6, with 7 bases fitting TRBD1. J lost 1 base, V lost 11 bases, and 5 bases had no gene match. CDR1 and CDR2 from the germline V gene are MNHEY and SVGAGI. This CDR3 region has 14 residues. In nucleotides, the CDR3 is TGTGCCGGACAGACAGGGTCCTATAATTCACCCCTCCACTTT. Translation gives CAGQTGSYNSPLHF.

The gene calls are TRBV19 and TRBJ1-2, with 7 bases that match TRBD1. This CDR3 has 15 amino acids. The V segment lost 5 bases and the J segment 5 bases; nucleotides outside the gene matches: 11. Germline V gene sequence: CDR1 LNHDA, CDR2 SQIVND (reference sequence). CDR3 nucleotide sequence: TGTGCCAGTAGTGGGTCTTTCGGGGACAGATATGGCTACACCTTC. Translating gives CASSGSFGDRYGYTF.

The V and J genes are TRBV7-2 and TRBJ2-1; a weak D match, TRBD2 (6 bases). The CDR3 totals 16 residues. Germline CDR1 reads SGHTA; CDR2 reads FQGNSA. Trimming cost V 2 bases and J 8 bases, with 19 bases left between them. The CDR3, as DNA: TGTGCCAGCAGCTTACCCCCCTCGACCGGGGACTATGAGCAGTTCTTC. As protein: CASSLPPSTGDYEQFF. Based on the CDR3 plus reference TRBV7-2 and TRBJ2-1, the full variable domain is GAGVSQSPSNKVTEKGKDVELRCDPISGHTALYWYRQSLGQGLEFLIYFQGNSAPDKSGLPSDRFSAERTGGSVSTLTIQRTQQEDSAVYLCASSLPPSTGDYEQFFGPGTRLTVL.

This CDR3 is CASSEERLAFSSYNEQFF. CDR3 nucleotide sequence: TGTGCCAGTAGTGAGGAACGACTAGCGTTTAGCTCCTACAATGAGCAGTTCTTC. The chain links TRBV19 to TRBJ2-1, with TRBD2 matching 8 bases. The germline V gene has CDR1 LNHDA and CDR2 SQIVND (reference sequence). Trimming took 5 bases from V and 0 from J; bases not matched to a gene: 12. The CDR3 is made up of 18 amino acids.